The present T cell receptor beta chain was sequenced within a study of blood T cell repertoires in COVID-19. Study summary: COVID-19 samples collected from the United States, Italy and Spain covered acute and convalescent phases. Sources were T cells, B-cell-depleted T cells, or PBMCs; the material itself was cDNA or gDNA.

In the original workflow: Amplification with reference gene primers provided the estimates of nucleated cell counts. TCRdb's copy holds only in-frame clones and misses some; the assay was immunoSEQ multiplex PCR. V and J calls and clone size are given by that table; D and trimming were obtained from the DNA. The sample lists over 85,000 clones; 70% to 80% were seen once. This clone was seen a handful of times. This CDR3 has 15 residues. Germline lookup yields CDR1 KGHDR and CDR2 SFDVKD. The V gene lost 3 bases and the J gene lost 7 bases, with 17 bases spanning the gap. The V call is TRBV24-1, the J call TRBJ2-5; possible D gene TRBD1, 6 bases. The receptor was derived from a human donor in a cohort sampled during active COVID-19. The sample taken for sequencing was peripheral blood. The CDR3 sequence is CATSDPGDSSGTQYF. The CDR3 DNA reads as TGTGCCACCAGTGATCCAGGGGATAGCTCAGGGACCCAGTACTTC.